The 18 T cell receptor beta chains listed next were all sequenced from one sample in a study of shared clonotypes between healthy human individuals (dated by TCRdb to 2020 to 2022). Preparation of the library involved the immunoSEQ multiplex PCR assay. Not all clones reach the TCRdb copy of this immuneACCESS table, which keeps in-frame sequences only. Checked studies attribute under half of the gap to unresolved V genes and leave the rest unexplained. The table for this sample lists some 530,000 clones; approximately 84% of them were counted only once. The ten largest clones represent 9.5% to 15% of the sample. Sequencing was performed on PBMCs. The receptor set was obtained from a woman in her forties in good health. Some clones in this sample may be carry-over from other donors' samples.

This rearrangement joins TRBV4-1 to TRBJ2-3; possible D gene TRBD1, 6 bases. The length of the CDR3 is 14 residues. Germline loops: CDR1 MGHRA, CDR2 YSYEKL. Trimming stripped 4 bases from V and 2 bases from J, with 10 bases between. This CDR3 is CASSPGQPTDTQYF. In DNA form, the CDR3 reads TGCGCCAGCAGCCCTGGACAGCCCACAGATACGCAGTATTTT.

CDR3 nucleotides: TGCGCCAGCAGCTCCGACAGGGCTGCTAACTATGGCTACACCTTC. Protein: CASSSDRAANYGYTF. The chain joins TRBV5-1 to TRBJ1-2; the match to TRBD1 covers 7 bases. Unmatched junction bases numbered 5, after V lost 3 bases and J lost 0 bases. The CDR3 covers 15 residues. Germline V lookup: CDR1 SGHRS, CDR2 YFSETQ.

To note about this clone: Given a much more abundant clone one base away, this may be a read error. In the same sample, other DNA sequences code for this CDR3. The chain carries TRBV4-1 and TRBJ2-1; weak D call: TRBD2 (6 bases). Trimming pared 6 bases from V and 0 bases from J, leaving 15 bases between. The CDR3 is 16 residues long. From germline, CDR1 is MGHRA and CDR2 YSYEKL. CDR3 region: CASSSFRGSSYNEQFF. CDR3 nucleotides: TGCGCCAGCAGTAGTTTCCGGGGGAGCTCCTACAATGAGCAGTTCTTC.

The genes are TRBV7-9 and TRBJ1-1; D may be TRBD1 (5 bases). Looked up from germline, CDR1 is SEHNR and CDR2 is FQNEAQ (reference sequence). V lost 1 base, J lost 1 base, and 10 bases lay in between. This CDR3 has 15 residues. CDR3 in DNA: TGTGCCAGCAGCTTAGAGGGGAGGGAGAACACTGAAGCTTTCTTT. Translation: CASSLEGRENTEAFF.

Written as DNA, the CDR3 is TGTGCCAGCAGCTCCATTAGAAACACTGAAGCTTTCTTT. This codes for CASSSIRNTEAFF. This chain connects TRBV7-3 to TRBJ1-1; unclear D gene. V shed 4 bases and J shed 2 bases, with 8 bases lying between them. CDR3 length equals 13 residues. CDR1 is SGHTA, CDR2 FQGTGA, per germline.

This clone was seen just once. V is TRBV7-8 and J is TRBJ2-2; 14 bases agree with TRBD2. The CDR3 has 18 residues. Germline loops: CDR1 SGHVS, CDR2 FQNEAQ. V shed 7 bases and J 7 bases; nucleotides not matched to a gene: 14. CDR3 amino acids: CASNLIKTSGRAGGELFF. CDR3 DNA sequence: TGTGCCAGCAACCTCATAAAGACTAGCGGGAGGGCCGGCGGGGAGCTGTTTTTT.

This clone was seen just once. This likely stems from a read error, as it lies one base from a far larger clone. The chain recombines TRBV29-1 with TRBJ1-2; 9 positions match TRBD1. This CDR3 contains 14 residues. V shed 1 base and J 6 bases; nucleotides not matched to a gene: 6. The germline V gene encodes CDR1 SQVTM and CDR2 ANQGSEA. CDR3 nucleotides: TGCAGCGTTGAAGGTCGGGGGACAGGGAATGGCTACACCTTC. Encoded protein: CSVEGRGTGNGYTF. Supplemented by reference TRBV29-1 and TRBJ1-2, the full variable domain reads SAVISQKPSRDICQRGTSLTIQCQVDSQVTMMFWYRQQPGQSLTLIATANQGSEATYESGFVIDKFPISRPNLTFSTLTVSNMSPEDSSIYLCSVEGRGTGNGYTFGSGTRLTVV.

CDR3 region: CASSEAARGRYEQYF. In DNA form, the CDR3 reads TGTGCCAGCAGTGAAGCGGCGCGGGGACGCTACGAGCAGTACTTC. This chain uses TRBV2 with TRBJ2-7, with a weak D call TRBD2 (6 bases). The germline V and J ends were trimmed by 0 bases and 3 bases, with 12 bases remaining between them. There are 15 residues in the CDR3. CDR1 and CDR2 from the germline V gene are SNHLY and FYNNEI. Supplemented by reference TRBV2 and TRBJ2-7, the full variable domain reads EPEVTQTPSHQVTQMGQEVILRCVPISNHLYFYWYRQILGQKVEFLVSFYNNEISEKSEIFDDQFSVERPDGSNFTLKIRSTKLEDSAMYFCASSEAARGRYEQYFGPGTRLTVT.

There are a few counts of this clone. The chain uses TRBV25-1 and TRBJ2-2; 11 bases map to TRBD2. The V gene's germline CDR1 is MGHDK and CDR2 SYGVNS. Unmatched junction bases numbered 9, after V lost 7 bases and J lost 5 bases. CDR3 length: 16 residues. As DNA, the CDR3 is TGTGCCAGCACCCCGGGAGTAGCGGGAGGGACCGGGGAGCTGTTTTTT. Protein sequence: CASTPGVAGGTGELFF.

The chain links TRBV5-6 to TRBJ2-1, with TRBD2 identical over 8 bases. The trim removed 4 bases at V and 6 bases at J, leaving 3 bases unmatched. Germline V gene data show CDR1 as SGHDT and CDR2 as YYEEEE. CDR3 length: 13 amino acids. This CDR3 reads CASSPGLANEQFF. CDR3 bases: TGTGCCAGCAGCCCCGGACTAGCCAATGAGCAGTTCTTC.

The rearrangement joins TRBV7-8 to TRBJ1-2; D not certain. The CDR3 consists of 16 residues. V lost 2 bases, J lost 0 bases, and 13 bases lay in between. Germline lookup yields CDR1 SGHVS and CDR2 FQNEAQ. CDR3 amino acids: CASSLSPNSANYGYTF. The CDR3 DNA reads TGTGCCAGCAGCTTATCGCCCAACTCAGCTAACTATGGCTACACCTTC.

This clone was found a few times. This clone may be a read error of a much larger clone one base away. This specimen includes other DNA sequences encoding the same CDR3. This chain joins TRBV4-2 and TRBJ2-7, with 8 bases lining up with TRBD1. Germline lookup yields CDR1 LGHNA and CDR2 YNFKEQ. This CDR3 is built from 13 residues. The CDR3: CASSQDRVGEQYF. CDR3 nucleotides: TGTGCTAGCAGCCAGGACAGGGTGGGCGAGCAGTACTTC.

A word on this clone: This specimen includes other DNA sequences encoding the same CDR3. The chain recombines TRBV18 with TRBJ2-2; D call uncertain. The CDR3 extends over 14 amino acids. In germline, CDR1 is KGHSH, CDR2 LQKENI. Trimming cost V 3 bases and J 2 bases, with 7 bases left between them. The CDR3 loop is CASSPARNTGELFF. In nucleotides, the CDR3 is TGTGCCAGCTCACCTGCGCGAAACACCGGGGAGCTGTTTTTT.

This clone has a handful of counts. The chain carries TRBV10-3 and TRBJ1-3, with unresolved D. The CDR3 has 14 amino acids. V was cut by 8 bases and J by 7 bases, with 18 bases left in between. The germline CDR1 and CDR2 sequences are ENHRY and SYGVKD. CDR3 in DNA: TGTGCCATCGCCCGCCCGGACTCGTACAACACCATATATTTT. The encoded protein is CAIARPDSYNTIYF.

The V gene is TRBV7-2, the J gene TRBJ2-3; 10 nucleotides line up with TRBD1. Germline assignment: CDR1 SGHTA and CDR2 FQGNSA. The CDR3 sequence is 15 residues long. With 2 bases clipped from V and 6 bases from J, the junction kept 5 bases outside the gene matches. The CDR3 here is CASSLTGQGWDTQYF. The CDR3 DNA is TGTGCCAGCAGCTTAACGGGACAGGGGTGGGATACGCAGTATTTT.

Concerning this clone itself: A far larger clone is a single base away, which makes a read error likely. This rearrangement joins TRBV6-1 to TRBJ1-2; maybe TRBD1 (6 bases). Germline assignment: CDR1 MNHNS and CDR2 SASEGT. This CDR3 comprises 16 residues. V gave up 3 bases and J gave up 2 bases, with 16 bases separating them. Written as DNA, the CDR3 is TGTGCCAGCAGTGATCCACCGGGACATGGGAACTATGGCTACACCTTC. Translation: CASSDPPGHGNYGYTF.

The chain carries TRBV27 and TRBJ1-5, with TRBD1 as a possible D gene (6 bases). The CDR3 has 15 residues. Germline CDR1 is MNHEY and CDR2 is SMNVEV (reference sequence). The V gene lost 2 bases and the J gene lost 3 bases, with 11 bases spanning the gap. The CDR3 nucleotides read TGTGCCAGCAGTTTAGATGGACAGACCAATCAGCCCCAGCATTTT. This gives the protein CASSLDGQTNQPQHF.

This clone has just one count. A single base is all that separates this from a far larger clone, so a read error is likely. Other DNA sequences from this sample encode an identical CDR3 as well. The rearrangement links TRBV21-1 to TRBJ2-5; the table gives TRBD1 as D, unverified against the DNA. TRBV21-1 is marked as a pseudogene. The CDR3 loop spans 19 amino acids. CDR3 sequence (DNA): TGTGCCAGCAGCACCACGGCCGGGACAGGATGGTCCCCAACGGAGACCCAGTACTTC. Its protein is CASSTTAGTGWSPTETQYF.